The 18 T cell receptor beta chains given below trace back to one sample, sequenced in a study of T cell clonotyping in hematopoietic cell transplantation. Sequenced by immunoSEQ multiplex PCR; TCRdb stores in-frame clones only, minus some. In the table there are roughly 30,000 clones, under 95% of which are singletons. Time point given: recipient sample about 28 days before transplant, after cytoreduction. The specimen comprised peripheral blood mononuclear cells, sampled before stem cell transplant. Receptors originate from a man aged 45-65 years with acute myeloid leukemia. Some clones in this sample may be carry-over from other donors' samples.

In this sample, this clone turned up once. The V and J genes are TRBV6-5 and TRBJ2-7; TRBD1 matches 7 bases. The CDR3 is 16 residues long. V shed 0 bases, J shed 1 base, and the junction held 6 bases outside the gene matches. Germline V CDR1 and CDR2: MNHEY, SVGAGI. The CDR3 DNA reads TGTGCCAGCAGTTACTCCTATCCGGGACAGTCCTACGAGCAGTACTTC. Amino acids: CASSYSYPGQSYEQYF.

The chain carries TRBV5-1 and TRBJ2-1, with TRBD1 as a possible D gene (5 bases). The CDR3 is made up of 14 amino acids. CDR1 and CDR2 (germline): SGHRS, YFSETQ. V lost 5 bases, J lost 4 bases, and 13 bases lay in between. For the CDR3, the DNA is TGCGCCAGCAGGCCTCAGGGTGGATACAATGAGCAGTTCTTC. Its translation: CASRPQGGYNEQFF.

The J gene is TRBJ1-6, the V gene TRBV7-9; D possibly corresponds to TRBD1 (6 bases). V lost 5 bases to trimming and J lost 7 bases, with 12 bases between them. CDR3 length: 14 residues. The germline V gene has CDR1 SEHNR and CDR2 FQNEAQ (reference sequence). CDR3 sequence (DNA): TGTGCCAGCAGCGCACAGGGTGGAAATTCACCCCTCCACTTT. The encoded protein is CASSAQGGNSPLHF.

The chain couples TRBV6-5 to TRBJ2-5; D might be TRBD1 (6 bases). CDR3 length: 14 residues. The germline V and J ends were trimmed by 5 bases and 1 base, with 11 bases remaining between them. In germline, CDR1 is MNHEY, CDR2 SVGAGI. This CDR3 reads CASSPDRFQETQYF. CDR3 bases: TGTGCCAGCAGTCCCGACAGGTTCCAAGAGACCCAGTACTTC.

The rearrangement uses TRBV2 and TRBJ2-1; 8 positions match TRBD1. Germline V CDR1 and CDR2: SNHLY, FYNNEI. The V segment lost 5 bases and the J segment 2 bases; nucleotides outside the gene matches: 8. This CDR3 has 16 residues. CDR3 region: CASSWGEDRAYNEQFF. The CDR3 coding sequence is TGTGCCAGCAGTTGGGGAGAGGACAGGGCCTACAATGAGCAGTTCTTC.

The J gene is TRBJ2-5, the V gene TRBV4-3, with D tentatively TRBD2 (6 bases). In germline, CDR1 is LGHNA, CDR2 YSLEER. V lost 2 bases and J 5 bases, leaving 18 bases between the germline ends. CDR3 length: 16 amino acids. Here the CDR3 DNA reads TGCGCCAGCAGCCAAAGCTCCGGGACTCTAGGGGAGACCCAGTACTTC. Translation: CASSQSSGTLGETQYF.

CDR3 nucleotides: TGCGCCAGCAGCCCCACCCGTGAAGATACGCAGTATTTT. Translated: CASSPTREDTQYF. The chain joins TRBV4-3 to TRBJ2-3; D ambiguous. CDR3 length: 13 residues. With 4 bases removed from V and 5 bases from J, the gap between germline ends came to 10 bases. Germline assignment: CDR1 LGHNA and CDR2 YSLEER.

The gene calls are TRBV9 and TRBJ1-2, with a tentative D call TRBD1 (5 bases). Deletions cut 1 base from V and 2 bases from J, with 12 bases between. From germline, CDR1 is SGDLS and CDR2 YYNGEE. This CDR3 comprises 15 residues. CDR3 coding DNA: TGTGCCAGCAGCGTATACTCGTCAGGGAACTATGGCTACACCTTC. Protein: CASSVYSSGNYGYTF.

This rearrangement joins TRBV6-5 to TRBJ1-2; 7 bases match TRBD1. V lost 5 bases and J lost 8; bases outside the gene matches: 14. CDR3 length: 15 amino acids. CDR1 is MNHEY and CDR2 is SVGAGI in the germline V gene. The CDR3 here is CASSQTQGPTFGYTF. The CDR3, as DNA: TGTGCCAGCAGTCAAACACAGGGGCCGACTTTCGGCTACACCTTC.

The rearrangement uses TRBV19 and TRBJ1-5; D is possibly TRBD1 (6 bases). The CDR3 totals 17 residues. Germline CDR1 reads LNHDA; CDR2 reads SQIVND (reference sequence). The germline V and J ends were trimmed by 4 bases and 4 bases, with 20 bases remaining between them. The CDR3 region has the DNA TGTGCCAGTAGTACCTCCTGGGGACAACACGGTAATCAGCCCCAGCATTTT. It encodes CASSTSWGQHGNQPQHF.

The genes are TRBV5-1 and TRBJ2-7; 10 bases align to TRBD1. Trimming removed 5 bases from V and 6 bases from J; junction bases left unmatched: 5. The CDR3 totals 13 residues. CDR1 and CDR2 (germline): SGHRS, YFSETQ. In DNA, the CDR3 is TGCGCCAGCAGTCGACAGGGGGCAAGCGAGCAGTACTTC. This encodes CASSRQGASEQYF.

The chain is built from TRBV11-2 and TRBJ2-3; no clear D. The germline V and J ends were trimmed by 5 bases and 6 bases, with 12 bases remaining between them. The germline V gene encodes CDR1 SGHAT and CDR2 FQNNGV. This CDR3 has 13 amino acids. CDR3 coding DNA: TGTGCCAGCAGCCCGGACGACTTCGATACGCAGTATTTT. It encodes CASSPDDFDTQYF.

The V and J genes are TRBV10-1 and TRBJ2-7; D gene uncertain. Germline V gene sequence: CDR1 WNHNN, CDR2 SYGVQD (reference sequence). Trimming removed 0 bases from V and 2 bases from J, with 8 bases in between. The CDR3 contains 14 residues. For the CDR3, the DNA is TGCGCCAGCAGTGAGTCGGGTGGGACCTACGAGCAGTACTTC. Its translation is CASSESGGTYEQYF.

The CDR3 region is CASSRRWTETQYF. The CDR3 DNA is TGTGCCAGCAGTCGACGGTGGACGGAGACCCAGTACTTC. The rearrangement uses TRBV2 and TRBJ2-5; no reliable D call. V shed 5 bases and J shed 5 bases, with 12 bases lying between them. Germline V gives CDR1 SNHLY, CDR2 FYNNEI. This CDR3 comprises 13 residues.

The chain links TRBV19 to TRBJ2-5; TRBD2 matches at 14 bases. CDR1 LNHDA and CDR2 SQIVND come from the germline V gene (reference sequence). V trimming: 5 bases; J trimming: 5 bases; junction bases outside the gene matches: 4. The CDR3 covers 15 residues. The CDR3 here is CASSGGLAGVETQYF. CDR3 coding DNA: TGTGCCAGTAGTGGGGGACTAGCGGGAGTGGAGACCCAGTACTTC.

The chain combines TRBV10-3 with TRBJ1-5, with D uncertain. With 6 bases removed from V and 2 bases from J, the gap between germline ends came to 8 bases. The CDR3 extends over 13 amino acids. Germline CDR1 is ENHRY and CDR2 is SYGVKD. CDR3 DNA sequence: TGTGCCATCAGGGACCGGCGCAATCAGCCCCAGCATTTT. Translation gives CAIRDRRNQPQHF.

V and J are TRBV5-1 and TRBJ2-7; TRBD2 is a possible D gene (5 bases). The CDR3 consists of 16 residues. Germline loops: CDR1 SGHRS, CDR2 YFSETQ. V lost 3 bases and J lost 4, with 20 bases in between. The CDR3 reads CASSSGRSGYSYEQYF. CDR3 nucleotide sequence: TGCGCCAGCAGCTCGGGTAGGTCGGGGTATTCATACGAGCAGTACTTC.

This chain joins TRBV5-1 and TRBJ1-1; D is unclear. The V gene's germline CDR1 is SGHRS and CDR2 YFSETQ. V gave up 8 bases and J gave up 1 base, with 12 bases separating them. CDR3 size: 13 residues. Here the CDR3 DNA reads TGCGCCAGTCAACTCGGGGAGAACACTGAAGCTTTCTTT. Encoded protein: CASQLGENTEAFF.